The entry below describes one T cell receptor (beta chain). Its target is not known. This specimen comes from a study of graft-versus-host responses after intestinal transplantation. Study details: The study gave all recipients anti-thymocyte globulin induction, then tacrolimus and steroids for roughly 3 years.

TCRdb's table, derived via immunoSEQ multiplex PCR, lists solely in-frame clones and lacks some. The sample gives 80,000 to 100,000 clones, approximately 90% of which show up once; roughly 0.15% is in the top ten. This CDR3 has 16 amino acids. Trimming at V came to 3 bases and at J to 5 bases, leaving 3 bases not matched to a gene. Germline CDR1 reads SGHTA; CDR2 reads FQGTGA. The chain joins TRBV7-3 to TRBJ2-1; TRBD2 aligns across 14 bases. The TCR was taken from a human donor who received an intestinal transplant. The specimen comprised unstimulated CD4+ T cells sorted from spleen or lymph node cells, sampled before intestinal transplant. CDR3 loop: CASSFGLAGGDNEQFF. The CDR3 DNA reads TGTGCCAGCAGCTTTGGACTAGCGGGGGGCGACAATGAGCAGTTCTTC.